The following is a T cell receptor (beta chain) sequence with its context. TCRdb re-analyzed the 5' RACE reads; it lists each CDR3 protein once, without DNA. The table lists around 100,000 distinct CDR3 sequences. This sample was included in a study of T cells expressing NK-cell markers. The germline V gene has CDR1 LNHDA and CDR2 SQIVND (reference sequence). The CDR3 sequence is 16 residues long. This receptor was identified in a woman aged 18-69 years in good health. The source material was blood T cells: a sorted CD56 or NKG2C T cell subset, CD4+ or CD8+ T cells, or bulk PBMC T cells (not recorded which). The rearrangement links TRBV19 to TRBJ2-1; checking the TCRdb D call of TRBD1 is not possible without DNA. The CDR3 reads CASRAMGQGNYNEQFF. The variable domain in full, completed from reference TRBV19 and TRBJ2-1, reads DGGITQSPKYLFRKEGQNVTLSCEQNLNHDAMYWYRQDPGQGLRLIYYSQIVNDFQKGDIAEGYSVSREKKESFPLTVTSAQKNPTAFYLCASRAMGQGNYNEQFFGPGTRLTVL.